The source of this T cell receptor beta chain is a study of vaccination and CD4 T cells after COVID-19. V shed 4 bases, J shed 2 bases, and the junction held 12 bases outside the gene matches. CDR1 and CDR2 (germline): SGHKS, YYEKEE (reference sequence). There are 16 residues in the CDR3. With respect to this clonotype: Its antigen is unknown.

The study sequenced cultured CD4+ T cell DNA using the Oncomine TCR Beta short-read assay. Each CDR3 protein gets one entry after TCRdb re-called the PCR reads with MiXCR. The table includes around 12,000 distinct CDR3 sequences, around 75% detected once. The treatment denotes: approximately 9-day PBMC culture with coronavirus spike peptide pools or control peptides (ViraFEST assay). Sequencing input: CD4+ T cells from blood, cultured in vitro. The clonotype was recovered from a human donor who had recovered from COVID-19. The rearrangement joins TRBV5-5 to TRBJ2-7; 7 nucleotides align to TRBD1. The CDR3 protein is CASSPSGTANPYEQYF. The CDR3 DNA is TGTGCCAGCAGCCCGTCCGGGACAGCGAACCCCTACGAGCAGTACTTC. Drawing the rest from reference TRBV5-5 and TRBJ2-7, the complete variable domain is DAGVTQSPTHLIKTRGQQVTLRCSPISGHKSVSWYQQVLGQGPQFIFQYYEKEERGRGNFPDRFSARQFPNYSSELNVNALLLGDSALYLCASSPSGTANPYEQYFGPGTRLTVT.